This T cell receptor beta chain was sequenced for a study of human T cells and chemical hapten exposure. About the research overall: Skin of the upper inner arm, approximately 2 cm by approximately 2 cm, received 2% DPC for sensitization. 0.01% DPC was applied to the upper back in patch tests, which were read at 6 days.

What the library attached to individual cDNA molecules were unique molecular identifiers. Original processing methods: TCR counts had a median of about 94,000 per sample and spanned 23,224 to 690,600. TCRdb analysed the RACE reads with MiXCR anew, one entry per CDR3 protein. It is TCRdb's table, rather than the study itself, that gives the V and J calls and clone size. The sample has fewer than 300,000 distinct CDR3 sequences; 7.5% to 8% are singletons. Deletions cut 3 bases from V and 2 bases from J, with 16 bases between. Germline loops: CDR1 SQVTM, CDR2 ANQGSEA. The CDR3 covers 15 residues. In its sample, this clonotype was seen many times. Time point described: pre-sensitization, week 0. This sample's treatment: therapeutic diphenylcyclopropenone sensitization with weekly scalp DPC.

This chain connects TRBV29-1 to TRBJ2-5; possibly TRBD1 for D (6 bases). This clonotype was sampled from a man aged 18 to 35 with alopecia areata. Some clones in this sample may be carry-over from other donors' samples. The sample consisted of whole blood, taken in connection with sensitization to the hapten diphenylcyclopropenone (DPC). DNA of the CDR3: TGCAGCGTTGATAAGGTCAGGGGCCGACAAGAGACCCAGTACTTC. Protein product: CSVDKVRGRQETQYF. The variable domain in full, with the rest retrieved from reference TRBV29-1 and TRBJ2-5, is SAVISQKPSRDICQRGTSLTIQCQVDSQVTMMFWYRQQPGQSLTLIATANQGSEATYESGFVIDKFPISRPNLTFSTLTVSNMSPEDSSIYLCSVDKVRGRQETQYFGPGTRLLVL.